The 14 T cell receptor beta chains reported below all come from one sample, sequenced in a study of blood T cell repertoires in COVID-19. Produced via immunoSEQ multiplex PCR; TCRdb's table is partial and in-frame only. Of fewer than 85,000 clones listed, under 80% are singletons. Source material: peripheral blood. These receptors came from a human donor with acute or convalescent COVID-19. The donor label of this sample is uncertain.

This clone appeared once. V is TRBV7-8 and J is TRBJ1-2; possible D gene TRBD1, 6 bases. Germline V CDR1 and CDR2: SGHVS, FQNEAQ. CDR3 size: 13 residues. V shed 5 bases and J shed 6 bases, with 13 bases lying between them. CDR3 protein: CASSVGQRNGYTF. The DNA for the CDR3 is TGTGCCAGCAGCGTAGGACAGCGCAATGGCTACACCTTC.

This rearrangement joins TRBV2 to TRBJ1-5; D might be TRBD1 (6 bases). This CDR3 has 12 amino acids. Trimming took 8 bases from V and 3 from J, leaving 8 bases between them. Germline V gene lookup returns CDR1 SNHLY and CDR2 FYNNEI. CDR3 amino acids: CASEGDNQPQHF. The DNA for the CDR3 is TGTGCCAGCGAGGGGGACAATCAGCCCCAGCATTTT.

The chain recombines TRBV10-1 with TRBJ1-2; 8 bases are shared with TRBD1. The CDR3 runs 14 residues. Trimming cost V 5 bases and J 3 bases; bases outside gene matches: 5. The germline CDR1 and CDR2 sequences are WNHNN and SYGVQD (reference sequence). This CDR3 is CASSPRGHDYGYTF. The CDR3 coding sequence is TGCGCCAGCAGTCCCAGGGGGCACGACTATGGCTACACCTTC.

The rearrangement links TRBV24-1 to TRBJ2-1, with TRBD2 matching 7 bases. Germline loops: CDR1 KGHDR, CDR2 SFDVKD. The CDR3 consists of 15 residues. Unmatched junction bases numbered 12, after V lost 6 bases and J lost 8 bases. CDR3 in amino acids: CATSLNSGRADEQFF. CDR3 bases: TGTGCCACCAGTCTAAACTCGGGGAGGGCCGATGAGCAGTTCTTC.

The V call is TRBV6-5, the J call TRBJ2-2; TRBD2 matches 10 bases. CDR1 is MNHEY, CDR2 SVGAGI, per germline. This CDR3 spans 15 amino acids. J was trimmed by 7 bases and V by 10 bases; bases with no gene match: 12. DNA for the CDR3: TGTGCCACCCCCGTCGGGGGACTAGCGATCGGGGAGCTGTTTTTT. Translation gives CATPVGGLAIGELFF.

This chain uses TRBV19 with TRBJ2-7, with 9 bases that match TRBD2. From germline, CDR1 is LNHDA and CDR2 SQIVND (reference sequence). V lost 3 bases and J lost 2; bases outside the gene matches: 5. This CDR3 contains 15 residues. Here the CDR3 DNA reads TGTGCCAGTAGTATCAGTAGCGGGAGTCCCTACGAGCAGTACTTC. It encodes CASSISSGSPYEQYF.

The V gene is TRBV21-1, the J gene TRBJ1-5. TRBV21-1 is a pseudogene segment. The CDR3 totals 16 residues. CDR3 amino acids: CASSKFAEEGNQPQHF. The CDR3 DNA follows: TGTGCCAGCAGCAAATTTGCGGAAGAGGGCAATCAGCCCCAGCATTTT.

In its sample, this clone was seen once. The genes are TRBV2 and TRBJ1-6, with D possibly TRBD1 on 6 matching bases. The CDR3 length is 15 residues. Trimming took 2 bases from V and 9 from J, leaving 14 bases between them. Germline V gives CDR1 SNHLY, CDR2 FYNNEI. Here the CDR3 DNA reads TGTGCCAGCAGTGAACCGACGGGGGGGCCTTCACCCCTCCACTTT. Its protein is CASSEPTGGPSPLHF.

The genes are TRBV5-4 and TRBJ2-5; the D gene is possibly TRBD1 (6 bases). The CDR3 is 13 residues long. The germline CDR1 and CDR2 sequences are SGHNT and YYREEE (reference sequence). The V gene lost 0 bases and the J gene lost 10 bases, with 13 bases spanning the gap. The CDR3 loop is CASSLVGADDQYF. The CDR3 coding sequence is TGTGCCAGCAGCTTGGTGGGGGCGGACGACCAGTACTTC.

CDR3 DNA: TGTGCCAGCAGTTACGGGACAGGGTCTGGTGAAGCTTTCTTT. It translates to CASSYGTGSGEAFF. The rearrangement joins TRBV6-6 to TRBJ1-1; 9 nucleotides agree with TRBD1. With V trimmed by 2 bases and J by 7 bases, 5 bases remained unmatched. The CDR3 is made up of 14 amino acids. Germline V CDR1 and CDR2: MNHNY, SVGAGI (reference sequence).

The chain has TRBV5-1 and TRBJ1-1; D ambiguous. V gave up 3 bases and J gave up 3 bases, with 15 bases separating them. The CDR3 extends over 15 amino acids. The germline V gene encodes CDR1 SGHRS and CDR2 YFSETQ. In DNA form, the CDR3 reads TGCGCCAGCAGCTCGGGCGGGAAAGGGTACACTGAAGCTTTCTTT. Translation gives CASSSGGKGYTEAFF.

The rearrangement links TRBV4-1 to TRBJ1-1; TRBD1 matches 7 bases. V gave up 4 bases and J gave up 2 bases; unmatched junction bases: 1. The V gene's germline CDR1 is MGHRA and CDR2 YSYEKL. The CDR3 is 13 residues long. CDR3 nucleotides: TGCGCCAGCAGCCCAGGGGGAAACACTGAAGCTTTCTTT. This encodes CASSPGGNTEAFF.

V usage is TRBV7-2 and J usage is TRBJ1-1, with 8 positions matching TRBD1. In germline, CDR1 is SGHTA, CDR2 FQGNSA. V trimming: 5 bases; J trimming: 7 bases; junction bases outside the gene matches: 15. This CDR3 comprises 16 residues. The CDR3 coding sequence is TGTGCCAGCAGCCTGCACCGCTCAGGGGGCGTCGGTGAAGCTTTCTTT. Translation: CASSLHRSGGVGEAFF.

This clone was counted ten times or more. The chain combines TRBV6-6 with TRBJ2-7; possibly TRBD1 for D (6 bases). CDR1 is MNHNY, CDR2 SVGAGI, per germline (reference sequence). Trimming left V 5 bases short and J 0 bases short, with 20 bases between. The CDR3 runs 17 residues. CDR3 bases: TGTGCCAGCAGTCCCCCCAGGGGTAGAGGGGTCTCCTACGAGCAGTACTTC. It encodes CASSPPRGRGVSYEQYF.